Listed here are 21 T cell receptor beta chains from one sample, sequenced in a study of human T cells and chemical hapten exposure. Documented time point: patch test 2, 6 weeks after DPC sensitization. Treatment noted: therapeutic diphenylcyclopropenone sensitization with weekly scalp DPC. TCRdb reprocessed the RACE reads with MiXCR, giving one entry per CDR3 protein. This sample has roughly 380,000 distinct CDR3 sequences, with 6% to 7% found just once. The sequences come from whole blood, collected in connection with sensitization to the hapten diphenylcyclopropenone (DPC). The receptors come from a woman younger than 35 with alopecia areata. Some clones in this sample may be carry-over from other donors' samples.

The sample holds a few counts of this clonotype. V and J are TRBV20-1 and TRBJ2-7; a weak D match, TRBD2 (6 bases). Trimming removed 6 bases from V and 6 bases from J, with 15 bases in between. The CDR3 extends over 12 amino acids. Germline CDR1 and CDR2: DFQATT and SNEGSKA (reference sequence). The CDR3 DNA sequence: TGCAGTGCAGAAGGGACTTTTAGCGAGCAGTACTTC. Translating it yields CSAEGTFSEQYF.

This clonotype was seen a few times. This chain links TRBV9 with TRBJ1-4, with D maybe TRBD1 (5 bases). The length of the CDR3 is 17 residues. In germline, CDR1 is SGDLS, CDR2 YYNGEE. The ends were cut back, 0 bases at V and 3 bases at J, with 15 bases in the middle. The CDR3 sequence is CASSVDGSHRPNEKLFF. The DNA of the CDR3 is TGTGCCAGCAGCGTAGACGGAAGCCACAGGCCTAATGAAAAACTGTTTTTT.

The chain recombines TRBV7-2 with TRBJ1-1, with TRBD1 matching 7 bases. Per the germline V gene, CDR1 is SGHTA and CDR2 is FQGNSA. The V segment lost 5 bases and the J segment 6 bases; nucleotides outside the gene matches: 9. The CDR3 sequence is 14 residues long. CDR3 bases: TGTGCCAGCAGCCCCCGACAGGGAACGGCTGAAGCTTTCTTT. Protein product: CASSPRQGTAEAFF.

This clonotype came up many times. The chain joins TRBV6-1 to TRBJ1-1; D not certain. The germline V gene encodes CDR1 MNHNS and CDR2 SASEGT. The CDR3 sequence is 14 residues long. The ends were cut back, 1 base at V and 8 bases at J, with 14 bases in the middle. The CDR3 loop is CASSEVWGYGEAFF. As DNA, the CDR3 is TGTGCCAGCAGTGAAGTTTGGGGTTACGGAGAAGCTTTCTTT.

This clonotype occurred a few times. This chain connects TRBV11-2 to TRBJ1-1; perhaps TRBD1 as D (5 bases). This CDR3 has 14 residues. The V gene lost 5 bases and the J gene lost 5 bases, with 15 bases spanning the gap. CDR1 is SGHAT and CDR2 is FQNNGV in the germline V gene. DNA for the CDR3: TGTGCCAGCAGCAGACAGAGCCCAAGAACTGAAGCTTTCTTT. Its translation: CASSRQSPRTEAFF. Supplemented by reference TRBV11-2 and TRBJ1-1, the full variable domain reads EAGVAQSPRYKIIEKRQSVAFWCNPISGHATLYWYQQILGQGPKLLIQFQNNGVVDDSQLPKDRFSAERLKGVDSTLKIQPAKLEDSAVYLCASSRQSPRTEAFFGQGTRLTVV.

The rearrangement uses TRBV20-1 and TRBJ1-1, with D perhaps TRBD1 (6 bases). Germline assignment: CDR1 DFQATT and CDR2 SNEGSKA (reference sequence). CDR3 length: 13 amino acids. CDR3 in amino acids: CTPSGTTNTEAFF. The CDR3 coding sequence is TGCACCCCGTCCGGGACAACGAACACTGAAGCTTTCTTT.

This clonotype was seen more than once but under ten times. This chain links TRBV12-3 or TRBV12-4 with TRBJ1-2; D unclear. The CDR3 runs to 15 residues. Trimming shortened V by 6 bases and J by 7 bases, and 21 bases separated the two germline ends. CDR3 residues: CASSLSLGLLRGYTF. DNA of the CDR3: TGTGCCAGCAGCTTATCGCTAGGACTTCTGCGTGGCTACACCTTC.

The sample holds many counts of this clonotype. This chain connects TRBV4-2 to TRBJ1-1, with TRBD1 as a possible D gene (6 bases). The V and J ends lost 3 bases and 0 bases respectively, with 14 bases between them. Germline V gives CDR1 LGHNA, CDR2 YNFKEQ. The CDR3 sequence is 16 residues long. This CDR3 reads CASSQEGTGLNTEAFF. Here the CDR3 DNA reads TGTGCCAGCAGCCAGGAGGGCACAGGGCTGAACACTGAAGCTTTCTTT.

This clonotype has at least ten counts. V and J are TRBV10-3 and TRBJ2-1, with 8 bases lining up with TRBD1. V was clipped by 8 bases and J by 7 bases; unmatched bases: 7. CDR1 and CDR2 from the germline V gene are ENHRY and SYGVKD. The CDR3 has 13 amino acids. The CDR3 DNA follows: TGTGCCATCTGGACAGGGAAGGGGAATGAGCAGTTCTTC. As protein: CAIWTGKGNEQFF.

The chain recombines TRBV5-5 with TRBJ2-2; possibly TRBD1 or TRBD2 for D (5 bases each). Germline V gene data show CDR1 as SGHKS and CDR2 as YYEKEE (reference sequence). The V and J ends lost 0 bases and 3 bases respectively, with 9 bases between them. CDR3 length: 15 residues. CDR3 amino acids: CASSLGDGYTGELFF. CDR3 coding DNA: TGTGCCAGCAGCTTGGGGGACGGGTACACCGGGGAGCTGTTTTTT. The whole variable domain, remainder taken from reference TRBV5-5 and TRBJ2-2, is DAGVTQSPTHLIKTRGQQVTLRCSPISGHKSVSWYQQVLGQGPQFIFQYYEKEERGRGNFPDRFSARQFPNYSSELNVNALLLGDSALYLCASSLGDGYTGELFFGEGSRLTVL.

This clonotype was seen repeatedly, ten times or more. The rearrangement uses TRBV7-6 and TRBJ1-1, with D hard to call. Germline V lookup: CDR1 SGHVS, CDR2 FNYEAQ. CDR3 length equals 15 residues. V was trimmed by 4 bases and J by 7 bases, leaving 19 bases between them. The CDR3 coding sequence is TGTGCCAGCAGCTCCGACGGATCTTACCCCATTGAAGCTTTCTTT. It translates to CASSSDGSYPIEAFF.

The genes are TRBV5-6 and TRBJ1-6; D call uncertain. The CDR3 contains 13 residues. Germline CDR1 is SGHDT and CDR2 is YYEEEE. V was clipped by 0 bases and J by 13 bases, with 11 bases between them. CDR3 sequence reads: CASSLDRPGPLHF. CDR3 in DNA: TGTGCCAGCAGCTTGGACCGTCCGGGCCCCCTCCACTTT.

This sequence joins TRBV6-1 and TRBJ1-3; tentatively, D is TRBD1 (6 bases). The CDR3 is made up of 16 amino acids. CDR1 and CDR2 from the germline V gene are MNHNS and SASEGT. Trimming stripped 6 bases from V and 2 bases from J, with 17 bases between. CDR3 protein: CASSQTPAGAGNTIYF. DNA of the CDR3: TGTGCCAGCAGCCAAACCCCCGCAGGGGCTGGAAACACCATATATTTT.

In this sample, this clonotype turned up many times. The CDR3 region has the DNA TGCAGCGTGGGACCCGACAGGGAAGATACGCAGTATTTT. It is translated as CSVGPDREDTQYF. J is TRBJ2-3 and V is TRBV29-1, with TRBD1 identical over 7 bases. Germline lookup yields CDR1 SQVTM and CDR2 ANQGSEA. Trimming cost V 6 bases and J 5 bases; bases outside gene matches: 8. This CDR3 has 13 amino acids.

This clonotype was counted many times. CDR3 sequence: CASSLWSGDTQYF. CDR3 bases: TGTGCCAGCAGCTTATGGAGCGGAGATACGCAGTATTTT. This sequence joins TRBV7-9 and TRBJ2-3; weak D call: TRBD2 (5 bases). Trimming stripped 2 bases from V and 5 bases from J, with 8 bases between. This CDR3 comprises 13 residues. Germline V lookup: CDR1 SEHNR, CDR2 FQNEAQ (reference sequence).

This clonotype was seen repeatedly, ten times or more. The CDR3 coding sequence is TGCAGCGTTGCGGGGACAGGGCTTGAAAAACTGTTTTTT. Translated: CSVAGTGLEKLFF. The chain is built from TRBV29-1 and TRBJ1-4; 9 nucleotides align to TRBD1. V lost 4 bases to trimming and J lost 7 bases; unmatched junction nucleotides: 4. The germline CDR1 and CDR2 sequences are SQVTM and ANQGSEA. The CDR3 is 13 residues long. The variable domain in full, with the rest retrieved from reference TRBV29-1 and TRBJ1-4, is SAVISQKPSRDICQRGTSLTIQCQVDSQVTMMFWYRQQPGQSLTLIATANQGSEATYESGFVIDKFPISRPNLTFSTLTVSNMSPEDSSIYLCSVAGTGLEKLFFGSGTQLSVL.

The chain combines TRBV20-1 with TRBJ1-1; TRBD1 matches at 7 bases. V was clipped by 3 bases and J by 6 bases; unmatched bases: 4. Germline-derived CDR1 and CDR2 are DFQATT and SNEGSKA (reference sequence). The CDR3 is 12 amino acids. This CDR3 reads CSASPDRAEAFF. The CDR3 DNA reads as TGCAGTGCTAGTCCCGACAGGGCTGAAGCTTTCTTT.

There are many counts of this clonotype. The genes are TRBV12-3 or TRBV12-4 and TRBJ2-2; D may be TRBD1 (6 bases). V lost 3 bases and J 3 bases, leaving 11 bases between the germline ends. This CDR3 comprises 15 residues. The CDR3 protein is CASSFRTVDTGELFF. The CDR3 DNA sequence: TGTGCCAGCAGTTTCCGGACAGTGGACACCGGGGAGCTGTTTTTT.

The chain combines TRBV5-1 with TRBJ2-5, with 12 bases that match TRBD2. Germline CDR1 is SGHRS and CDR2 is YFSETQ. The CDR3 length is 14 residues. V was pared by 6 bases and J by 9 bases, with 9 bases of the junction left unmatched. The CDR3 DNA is TGCGCCAGCATCCCTAAGACTAGCGGGGGCCCCCAGTACTTC. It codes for CASIPKTSGGPQYF.

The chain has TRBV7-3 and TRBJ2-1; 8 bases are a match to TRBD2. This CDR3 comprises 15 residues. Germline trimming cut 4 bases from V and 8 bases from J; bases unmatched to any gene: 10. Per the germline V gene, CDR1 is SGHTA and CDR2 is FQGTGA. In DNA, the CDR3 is TGTGCCAGCAGCTCAACCCGGGGGGGCTTTTATGAGCAGTTCTTC. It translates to CASSSTRGGFYEQFF.

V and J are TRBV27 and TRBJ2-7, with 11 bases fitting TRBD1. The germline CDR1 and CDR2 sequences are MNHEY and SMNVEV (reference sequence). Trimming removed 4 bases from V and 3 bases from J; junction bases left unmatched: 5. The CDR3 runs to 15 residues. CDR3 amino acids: CASSSPGTGGYEQYF. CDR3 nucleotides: TGTGCCAGCAGTTCCCCCGGGACAGGGGGCTACGAGCAGTACTTC.